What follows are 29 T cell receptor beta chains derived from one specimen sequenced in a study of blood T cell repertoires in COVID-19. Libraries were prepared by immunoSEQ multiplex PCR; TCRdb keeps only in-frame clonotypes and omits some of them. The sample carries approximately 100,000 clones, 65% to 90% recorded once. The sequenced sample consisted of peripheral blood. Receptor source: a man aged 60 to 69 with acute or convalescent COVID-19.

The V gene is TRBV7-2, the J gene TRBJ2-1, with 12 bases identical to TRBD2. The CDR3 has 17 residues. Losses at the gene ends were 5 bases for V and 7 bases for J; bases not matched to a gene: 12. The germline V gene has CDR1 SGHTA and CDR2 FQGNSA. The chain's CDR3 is CASSPGASGGASNEQFF. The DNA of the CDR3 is TGTGCCAGCAGCCCAGGGGCTAGCGGGGGGGCGAGTAATGAGCAGTTCTTC.

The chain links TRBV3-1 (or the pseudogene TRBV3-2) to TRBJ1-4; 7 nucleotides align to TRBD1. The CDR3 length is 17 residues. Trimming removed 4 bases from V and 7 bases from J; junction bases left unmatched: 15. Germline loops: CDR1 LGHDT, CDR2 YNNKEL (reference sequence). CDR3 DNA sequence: TGTGCCAGCAGCCTAGGGGGCTGGGGGACCGTGCGTGAAAAACTGTTTTTT. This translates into CASSLGGWGTVREKLFF.

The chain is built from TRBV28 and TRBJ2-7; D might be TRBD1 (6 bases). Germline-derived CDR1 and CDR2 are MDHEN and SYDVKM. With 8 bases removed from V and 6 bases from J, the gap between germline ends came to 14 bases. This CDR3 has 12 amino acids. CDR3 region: CASGGTGSEQYF. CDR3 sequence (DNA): TGTGCCAGCGGGGGAACAGGGTCCGAGCAGTACTTC.

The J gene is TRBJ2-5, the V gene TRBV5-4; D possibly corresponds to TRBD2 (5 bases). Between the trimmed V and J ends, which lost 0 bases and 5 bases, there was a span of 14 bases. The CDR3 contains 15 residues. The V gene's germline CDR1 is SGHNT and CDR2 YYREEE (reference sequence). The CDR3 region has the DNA TGTGCCAGCAGCTTGGGGCTGGACTTGGGGGAGACCCAGTACTTC. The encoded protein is CASSLGLDLGETQYF.

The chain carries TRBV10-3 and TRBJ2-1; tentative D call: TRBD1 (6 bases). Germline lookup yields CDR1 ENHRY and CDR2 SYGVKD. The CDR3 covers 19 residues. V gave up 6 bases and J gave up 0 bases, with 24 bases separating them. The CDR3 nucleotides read TGTGCCATCAGCGGTCCAGGGGACGCAAATCGAGTCTCCTACAATGAGCAGTTCTTC. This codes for CAISGPGDANRVSYNEQFF.

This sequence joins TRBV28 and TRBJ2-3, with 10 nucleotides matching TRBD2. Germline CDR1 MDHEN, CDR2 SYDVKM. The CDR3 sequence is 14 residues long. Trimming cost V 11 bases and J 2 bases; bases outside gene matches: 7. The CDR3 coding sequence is TGTGCCGGTTCCGGACTAGCGGCCACAGATACGCAGTATTTT. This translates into CAGSGLAATDTQYF.

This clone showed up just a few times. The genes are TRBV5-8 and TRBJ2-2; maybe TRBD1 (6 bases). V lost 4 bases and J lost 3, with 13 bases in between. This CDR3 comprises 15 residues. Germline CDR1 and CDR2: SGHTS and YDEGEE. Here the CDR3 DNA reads TGTGCCAGCAGCGTCCGAACAGGGTACACCGGGGAGCTGTTTTTT. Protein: CASSVRTGYTGELFF.

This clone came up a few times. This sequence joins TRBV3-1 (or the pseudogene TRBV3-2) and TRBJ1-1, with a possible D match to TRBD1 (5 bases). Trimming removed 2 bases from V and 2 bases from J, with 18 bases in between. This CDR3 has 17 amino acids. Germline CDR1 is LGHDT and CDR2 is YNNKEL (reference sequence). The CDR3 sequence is CASSQNGQGDRNTEAFF. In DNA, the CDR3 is TGTGCCAGCAGCCAAAATGGACAAGGGGATAGAAACACTGAAGCTTTCTTT.

CDR3 protein: CASSQELSNTEAFF. The DNA for the CDR3 is TGTGCCAGCAGCCAAGAACTTTCTAACACTGAAGCTTTCTTT. The chain links TRBV3-1 (or the pseudogene TRBV3-2) to TRBJ1-1; D ambiguous. Germline CDR1 and CDR2: LGHDT and YNNKEL (reference sequence). The CDR3 is 14 residues long. V was shortened by 0 bases and J by 2 bases, with 7 bases between the two germline ends.

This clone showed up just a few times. This CDR3 is CASSLGHGAQTEAFF. The CDR3 nucleotides read TGCGCCAGCAGCTTGGGCCACGGTGCGCAAACTGAAGCTTTCTTT. The chain has TRBV5-1 and TRBJ1-1; D gene unclear. V dropped 0 bases and J dropped 5 bases, with 14 bases sitting between them. The germline gives CDR1 SGHRS, CDR2 YFSETQ. The CDR3 is 15 residues long.

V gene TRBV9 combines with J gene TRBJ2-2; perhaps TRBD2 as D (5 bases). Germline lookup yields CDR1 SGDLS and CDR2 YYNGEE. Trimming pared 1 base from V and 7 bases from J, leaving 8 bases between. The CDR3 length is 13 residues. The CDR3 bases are TGTGCCAGCAGCGTATCCGGGGACGGGGAGCTGTTTTTT. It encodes CASSVSGDGELFF.

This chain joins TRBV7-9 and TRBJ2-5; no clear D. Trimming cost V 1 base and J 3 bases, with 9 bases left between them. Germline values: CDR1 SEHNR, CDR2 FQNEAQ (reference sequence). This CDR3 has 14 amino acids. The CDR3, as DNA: TGTGCCAGCAGCTTAGACAGAGAGAAAGAGACCCAGTACTTC. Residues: CASSLDREKETQYF.

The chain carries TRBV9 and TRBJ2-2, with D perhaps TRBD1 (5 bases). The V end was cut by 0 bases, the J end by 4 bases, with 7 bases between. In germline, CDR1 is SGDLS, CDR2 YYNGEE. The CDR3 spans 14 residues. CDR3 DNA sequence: TGTGCCAGCAGCGTAGAGGGGATCACCGGGGAGCTGTTTTTT. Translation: CASSVEGITGELFF.

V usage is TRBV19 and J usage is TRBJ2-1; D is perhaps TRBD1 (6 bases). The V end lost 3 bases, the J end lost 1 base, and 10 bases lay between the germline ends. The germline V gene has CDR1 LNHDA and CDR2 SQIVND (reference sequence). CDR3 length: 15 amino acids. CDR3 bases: TGTGCCAGTAGTATGAGGGGACATTCCTACAATGAGCAGTTCTTC. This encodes CASSMRGHSYNEQFF.

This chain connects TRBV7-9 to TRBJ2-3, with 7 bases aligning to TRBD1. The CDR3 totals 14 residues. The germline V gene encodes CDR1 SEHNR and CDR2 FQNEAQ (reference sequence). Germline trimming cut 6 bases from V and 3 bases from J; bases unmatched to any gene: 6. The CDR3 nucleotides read TGTGCCAGCAGTTCTGACAGGGCTACAGATACGCAGTATTTT. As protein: CASSSDRATDTQYF.

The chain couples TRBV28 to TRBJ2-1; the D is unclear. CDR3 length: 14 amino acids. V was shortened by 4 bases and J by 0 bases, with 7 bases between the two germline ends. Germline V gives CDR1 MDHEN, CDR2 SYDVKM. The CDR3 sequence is CASSSGSSYNEQFF. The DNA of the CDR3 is TGTGCCAGCAGTTCAGGTTCCTCCTACAATGAGCAGTTCTTC.

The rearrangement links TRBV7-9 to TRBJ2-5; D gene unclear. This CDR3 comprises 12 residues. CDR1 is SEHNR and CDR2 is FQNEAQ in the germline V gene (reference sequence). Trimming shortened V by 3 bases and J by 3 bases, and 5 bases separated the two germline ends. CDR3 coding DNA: TGTGCCAGCAGCTTCCGGGAAGAGACCCAGTACTTC. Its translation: CASSFREETQYF.

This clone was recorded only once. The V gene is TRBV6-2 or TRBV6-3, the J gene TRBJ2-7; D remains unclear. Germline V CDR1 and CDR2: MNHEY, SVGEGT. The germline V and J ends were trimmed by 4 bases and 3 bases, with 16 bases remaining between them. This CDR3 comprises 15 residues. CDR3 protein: CASSFPSRGVYEQYF. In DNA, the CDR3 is TGTGCCAGCAGTTTCCCCTCCCGAGGAGTCTACGAGCAGTACTTC.

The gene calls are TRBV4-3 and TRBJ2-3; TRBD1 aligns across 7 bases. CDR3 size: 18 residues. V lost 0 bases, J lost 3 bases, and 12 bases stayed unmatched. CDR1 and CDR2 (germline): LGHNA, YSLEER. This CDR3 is CASSQEASPGGWTDTQYF. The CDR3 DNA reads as TGCGCCAGCAGCCAAGAGGCAAGCCCAGGGGGTTGGACAGATACGCAGTATTTT.

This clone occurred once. The CDR3 protein is CASSYSIYSPTYGYTF. The CDR3 region has the DNA TGTGCCAGCAGTTACTCGATTTATAGCCCAACCTATGGCTACACCTTC. The chain employs TRBV6-5 and TRBJ1-2; no reliable D call. V was cut by 0 bases and J by 4 bases, with 15 bases left in between. This CDR3 has 16 residues. Germline V gene lookup returns CDR1 MNHEY and CDR2 SVGAGI.

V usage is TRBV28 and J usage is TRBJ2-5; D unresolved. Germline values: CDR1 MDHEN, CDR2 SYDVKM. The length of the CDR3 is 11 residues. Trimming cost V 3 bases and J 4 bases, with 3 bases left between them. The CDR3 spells CASSFVETQYF. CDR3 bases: TGTGCCAGCAGTTTCGTAGAGACCCAGTACTTC.

This CDR3 reads CASSIEGAFNQPQHF. The CDR3 coding sequence is TGTGCCAGTAGTATAGAGGGGGCCTTCAATCAGCCCCAGCATTTT. The chain combines TRBV19 with TRBJ1-5; possibly TRBD1 for D (6 bases). This CDR3 is 15 amino acids long. The germline CDR1 and CDR2 sequences are LNHDA and SQIVND (reference sequence). V lost 0 bases to trimming and J lost 3 bases, with 9 bases between them.

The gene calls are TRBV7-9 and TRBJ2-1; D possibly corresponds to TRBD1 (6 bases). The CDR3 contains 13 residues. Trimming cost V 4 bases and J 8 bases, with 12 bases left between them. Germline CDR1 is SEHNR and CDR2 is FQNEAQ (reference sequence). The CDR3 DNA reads TGTGCCAGCAGCTCCCAGGGGAACGATGAGCAGTTCTTC. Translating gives CASSSQGNDEQFF. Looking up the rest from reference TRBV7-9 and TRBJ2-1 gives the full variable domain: DTGVSQNPRHKITKRGQNVTFRCDPISEHNRLYWYRQTLGQGPEFLTYFQNEAQLEKSRLLSDRFSAERPKGSFSTLEIQRTEQGDSAMYLCASSSQGNDEQFFGPGTRLTVL.

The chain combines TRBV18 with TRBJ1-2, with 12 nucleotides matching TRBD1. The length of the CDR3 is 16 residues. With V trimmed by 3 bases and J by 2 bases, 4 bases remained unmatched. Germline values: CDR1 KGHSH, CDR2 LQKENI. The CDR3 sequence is CASSPPGTGGNYGYTF. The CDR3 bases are TGTGCCAGCTCACCCCCCGGGACAGGGGGCAACTATGGCTACACCTTC.

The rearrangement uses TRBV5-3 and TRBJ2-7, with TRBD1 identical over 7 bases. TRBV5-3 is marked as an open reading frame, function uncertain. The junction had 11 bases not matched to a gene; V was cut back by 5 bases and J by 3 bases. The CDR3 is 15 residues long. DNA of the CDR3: TGTGCCAGAAGTCCAGGCCGTTGGGACAGCTACGAGCAGTACGTC. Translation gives CARSPGRWDSYEQYV.

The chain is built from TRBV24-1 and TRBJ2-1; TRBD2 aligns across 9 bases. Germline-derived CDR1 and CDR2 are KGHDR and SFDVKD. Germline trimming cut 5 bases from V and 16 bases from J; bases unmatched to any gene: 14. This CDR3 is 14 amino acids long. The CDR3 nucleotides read TGTGCCACCAGTGCTAGCGGGGCTGCGAGACCGGTCTTCTTC. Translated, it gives CATSASGAARPVFF.

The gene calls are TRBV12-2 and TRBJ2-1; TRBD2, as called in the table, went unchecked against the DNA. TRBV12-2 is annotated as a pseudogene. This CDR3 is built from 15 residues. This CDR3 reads CASRLALARYNEQFF. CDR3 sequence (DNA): TGTGCAAGTCGCTTAGCACTAGCCAGATACAATGAGCAGTTCTTC.

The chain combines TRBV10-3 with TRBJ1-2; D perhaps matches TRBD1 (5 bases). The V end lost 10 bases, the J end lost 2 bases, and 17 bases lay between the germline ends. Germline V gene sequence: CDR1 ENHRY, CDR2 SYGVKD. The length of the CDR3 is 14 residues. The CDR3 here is CATKWGVENYGYTF. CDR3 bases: TGTGCCACCAAATGGGGGGTCGAGAACTATGGCTACACCTTC.

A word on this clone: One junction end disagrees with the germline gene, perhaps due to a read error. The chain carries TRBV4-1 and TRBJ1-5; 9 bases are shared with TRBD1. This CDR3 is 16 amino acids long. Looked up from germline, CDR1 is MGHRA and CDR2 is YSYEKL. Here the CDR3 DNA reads TGCGCCAGCAGCGAAGAGACAGGGGGAGGGGGACAGCCCCAGCATTTT. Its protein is CASSEETGGGGQPQHF.